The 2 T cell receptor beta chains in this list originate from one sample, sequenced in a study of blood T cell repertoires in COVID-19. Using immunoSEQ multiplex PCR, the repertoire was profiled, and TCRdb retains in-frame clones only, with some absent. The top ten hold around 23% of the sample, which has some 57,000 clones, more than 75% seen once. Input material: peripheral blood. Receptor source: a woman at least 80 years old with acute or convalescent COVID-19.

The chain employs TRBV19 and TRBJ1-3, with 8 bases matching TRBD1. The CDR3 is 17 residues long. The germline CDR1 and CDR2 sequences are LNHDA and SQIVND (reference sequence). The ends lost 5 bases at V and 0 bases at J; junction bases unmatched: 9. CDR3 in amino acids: CASSRQGTAYSGNTIYF. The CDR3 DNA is TGTGCCAGTAGTCGACAGGGGACCGCTTACTCTGGAAACACCATATATTTT.

DNA for the CDR3: TGCGCCAGCAGCTTTGGAGCGGCCGGGACAGGTCCTTTAGGGGAGCAGTTCTTC. Its protein is CASSFGAAGTGPLGEQFF. This sequence joins TRBV5-1 and TRBJ2-1; 8 nucleotides line up with TRBD1. Germline V gene lookup returns CDR1 SGHRS and CDR2 YFSETQ. This CDR3 region has 18 residues. After removal of 2 bases from V and 10 bases from J, the junction contained 20 bases not matched to a gene.